This entry features one T cell receptor beta chain sequence. The record originates from a study of blood T cell repertoires in COVID-19. Turning to the study itself: Nucleic acid was either cDNA or gDNA, and it came from T cells, B-cell-depleted T cells, or PBMCs.

In the authors' methods: Estimated nucleated cell counts came from reference gene primer amplification. TCRdb's table, derived via immunoSEQ multiplex PCR, lists solely in-frame clones and lacks some. V, J and clone size are those of that table, while D and trimming were read from the DNA. The data hold over 250,000 clones, with 88% observed a single time. Trimming removed 3 bases from V and 3 bases from J; junction bases left unmatched: 7. This CDR3 contains 16 residues. The germline V gene has CDR1 WSHSY and CDR2 SAAADI. The rearrangement links TRBV10-2 to TRBJ2-1, with 8 bases lining up with TRBD1. Sequencing used peripheral blood. The sequence was collected from a woman aged 40 to 55 who had recovered from COVID-19. DNA of the CDR3: TGCGCCAGCAGTGATCCCGGGACAGGTTACTACAATGAGCAGTTCTTC. Its protein is CASSDPGTGYYNEQFF.